This T cell receptor beta chain comes out of a study of CD8 T cells in Susac syndrome. Findings and limits, study-wide: The study's TCR sequencing and HLA analysis covered a relatively small number of individuals, and the study acknowledged this.

TEMRA cells were FACS-enriched, with CD8+ and CD4+ T cells isolated negatively. Random hexamers were used to reverse transcribe the RNA input (about 0.5 to 1 ug). With immunoSEQ multiplex PCR, TCR beta CDR3 was amplified across 54 Vbeta and 13 Jbeta. TCRdb reprocessed the immunoSEQ multiplex PCR reads via MiXCR and lists one record per CDR3 protein. The sample records 60,000 to 75,000 distinct CDR3 sequences, 95% being singletons. The CDR3 contains 13 residues. Germline CDR1 is MGHRA and CDR2 is YSYEKL. V was clipped by 3 bases and J by 4 bases, with 9 bases between them. Worth noting for this clonotype: The antigen is unknown.

The receptor comes from a human donor in good health. The V call is TRBV4-1, the J call TRBJ1-1; no reliable D call. Material: CD8+ T cells from PBMCs. This chain's CDR3 is CASSQFGFTEAFF. CDR3 nucleotide sequence: TGCGCCAGCAGCCAGTTCGGGTTCACTGAAGCTTTCTTT.